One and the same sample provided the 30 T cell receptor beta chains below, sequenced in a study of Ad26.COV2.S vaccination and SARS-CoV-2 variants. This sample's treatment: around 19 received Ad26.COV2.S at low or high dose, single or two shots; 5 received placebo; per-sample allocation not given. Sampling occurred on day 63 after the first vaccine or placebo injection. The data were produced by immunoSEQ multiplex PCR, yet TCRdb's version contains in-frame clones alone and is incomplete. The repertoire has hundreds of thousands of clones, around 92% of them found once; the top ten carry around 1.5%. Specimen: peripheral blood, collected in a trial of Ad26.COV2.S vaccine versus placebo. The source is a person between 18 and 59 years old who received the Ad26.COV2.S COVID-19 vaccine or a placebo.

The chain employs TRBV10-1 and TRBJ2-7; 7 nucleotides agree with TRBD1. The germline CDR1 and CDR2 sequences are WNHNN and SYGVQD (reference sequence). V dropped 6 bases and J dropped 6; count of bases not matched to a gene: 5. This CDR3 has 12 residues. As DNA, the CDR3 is TGCGCCAGCAGAGAATGGGACAGCGAGCAGTACTTC. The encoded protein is CASREWDSEQYF.

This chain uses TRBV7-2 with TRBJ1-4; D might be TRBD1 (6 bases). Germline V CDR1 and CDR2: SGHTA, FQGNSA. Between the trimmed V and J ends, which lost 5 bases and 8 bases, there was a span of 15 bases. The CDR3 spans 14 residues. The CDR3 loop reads CASSPSGQGEKLFF. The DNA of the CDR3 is TGTGCCAGCAGCCCCAGCGGGCAGGGGGAAAAACTGTTTTTT.

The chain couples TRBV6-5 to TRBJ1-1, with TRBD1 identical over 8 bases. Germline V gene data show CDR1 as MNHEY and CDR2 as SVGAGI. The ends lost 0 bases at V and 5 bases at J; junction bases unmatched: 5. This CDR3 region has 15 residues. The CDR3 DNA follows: TGTGCCAGCAGTTACTCAGGACAGGGATGGACTGAAGCTTTCTTT. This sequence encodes CASSYSGQGWTEAFF.

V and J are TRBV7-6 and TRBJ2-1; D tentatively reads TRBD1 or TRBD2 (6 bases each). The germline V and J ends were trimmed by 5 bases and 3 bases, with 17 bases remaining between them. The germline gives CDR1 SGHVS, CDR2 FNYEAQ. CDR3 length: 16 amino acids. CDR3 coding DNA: TGTGCCAGCAGCCCACTTGAAGGGGGGCACTACAATGAGCAGTTCTTC. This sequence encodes CASSPLEGGHYNEQFF. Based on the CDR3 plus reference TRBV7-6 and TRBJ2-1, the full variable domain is GAGVSQSPRYKVTKRGQDVALRCDPISGHVSLYWYRQALGQGPEFLTYFNYEAQQDKSGLPNDRFSAERPEGSISTLTIQRTEQRDSAMYRCASSPLEGGHYNEQFFGPGTRLTVL.

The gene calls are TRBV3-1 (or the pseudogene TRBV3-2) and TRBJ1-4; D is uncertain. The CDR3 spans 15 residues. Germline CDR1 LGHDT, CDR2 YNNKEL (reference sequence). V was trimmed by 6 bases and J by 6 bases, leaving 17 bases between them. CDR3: CASRDSSAPYEKLFF. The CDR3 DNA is TGTGCCAGCAGGGACTCCTCCGCTCCCTATGAAAAACTGTTTTTT.

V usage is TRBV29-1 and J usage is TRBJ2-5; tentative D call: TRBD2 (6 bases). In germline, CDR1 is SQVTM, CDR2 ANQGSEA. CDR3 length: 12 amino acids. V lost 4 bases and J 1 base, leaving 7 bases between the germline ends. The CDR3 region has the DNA TGCAGCGTTGGGGACTTCCAAGAGACCCAGTACTTC. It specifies CSVGDFQETQYF.

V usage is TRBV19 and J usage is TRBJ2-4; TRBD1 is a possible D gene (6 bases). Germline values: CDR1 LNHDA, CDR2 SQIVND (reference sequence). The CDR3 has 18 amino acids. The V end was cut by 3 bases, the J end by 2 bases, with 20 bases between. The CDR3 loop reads CASSMGNRDGWSKNIQYF. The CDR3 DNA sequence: TGTGCCAGTAGTATGGGGAACAGGGACGGGTGGTCCAAAAACATTCAGTACTTC.

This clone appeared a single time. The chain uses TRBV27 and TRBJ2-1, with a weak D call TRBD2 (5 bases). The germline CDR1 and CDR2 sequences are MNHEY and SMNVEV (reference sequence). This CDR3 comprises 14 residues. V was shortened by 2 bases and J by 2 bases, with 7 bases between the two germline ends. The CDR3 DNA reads TGTGCCAGCAGTTTAGGAGGCGCCTACAATGAGCAGTTCTTC. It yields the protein CASSLGGAYNEQFF.

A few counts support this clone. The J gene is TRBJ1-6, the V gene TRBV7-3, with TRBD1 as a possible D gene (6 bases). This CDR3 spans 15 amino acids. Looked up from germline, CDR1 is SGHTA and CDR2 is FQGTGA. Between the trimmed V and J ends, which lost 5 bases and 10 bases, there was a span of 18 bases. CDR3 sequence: CASSPGEGPLSPLHF. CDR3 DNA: TGTGCCAGCAGCCCAGGGGAGGGGCCCCTCTCACCCCTCCACTTT.

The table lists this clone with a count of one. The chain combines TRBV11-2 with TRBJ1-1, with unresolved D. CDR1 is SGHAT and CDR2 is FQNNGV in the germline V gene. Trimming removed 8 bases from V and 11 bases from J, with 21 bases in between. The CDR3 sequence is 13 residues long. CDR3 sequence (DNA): TGTGCCAGCCGGGCTAGTCTAACGGGGTCGGCTTTCTTT. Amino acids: CASRASLTGSAFF.

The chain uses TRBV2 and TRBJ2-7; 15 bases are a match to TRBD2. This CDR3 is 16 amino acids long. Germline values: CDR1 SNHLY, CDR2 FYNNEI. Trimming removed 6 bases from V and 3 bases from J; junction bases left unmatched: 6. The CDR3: CASSQGTSGRSYEQYF. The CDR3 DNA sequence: TGTGCCAGCAGCCAGGGGACTAGCGGGAGGAGCTACGAGCAGTACTTC.

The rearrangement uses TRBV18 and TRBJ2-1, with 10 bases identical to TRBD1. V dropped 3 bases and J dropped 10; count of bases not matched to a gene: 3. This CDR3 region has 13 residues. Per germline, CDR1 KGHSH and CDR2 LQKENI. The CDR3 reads CASSPQGQGEQFF. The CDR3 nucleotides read TGTGCCAGCTCACCCCAGGGACAGGGGGAGCAGTTCTTC.

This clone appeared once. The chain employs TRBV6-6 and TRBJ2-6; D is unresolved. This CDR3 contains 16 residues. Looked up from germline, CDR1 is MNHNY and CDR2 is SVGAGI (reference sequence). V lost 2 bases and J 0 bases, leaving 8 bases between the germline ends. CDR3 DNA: TGTGCCAGCAGTTACCCGAACTACTCTGGGGCCAACGTCCTGACTTTC. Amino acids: CASSYPNYSGANVLTF.

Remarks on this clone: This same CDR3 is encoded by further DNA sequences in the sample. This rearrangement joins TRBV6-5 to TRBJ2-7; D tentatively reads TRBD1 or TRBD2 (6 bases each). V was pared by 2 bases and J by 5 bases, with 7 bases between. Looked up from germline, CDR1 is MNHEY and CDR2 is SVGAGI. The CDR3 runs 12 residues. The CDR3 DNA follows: TGTGCCAGCAGTTACGGGGGGCACGAGCAGTACTTC. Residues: CASSYGGHEQYF.

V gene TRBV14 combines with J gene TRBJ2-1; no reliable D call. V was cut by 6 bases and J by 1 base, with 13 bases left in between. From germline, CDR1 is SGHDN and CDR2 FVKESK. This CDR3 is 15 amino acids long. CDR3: CASRGPTGSYNEQFF. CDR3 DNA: TGTGCCAGCAGAGGGCCTACCGGGTCCTACAATGAGCAGTTCTTC. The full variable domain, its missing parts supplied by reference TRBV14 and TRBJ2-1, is EAGVTQFPSHSVIEKGQTVTLRCDPISGHDNLYWYRRVMGKEIKFLLHFVKESKQDESGMPNNRFLAERTGGTYSTLKVQPAELEDSGVYFCASRGPTGSYNEQFFGPGTRLTVL.

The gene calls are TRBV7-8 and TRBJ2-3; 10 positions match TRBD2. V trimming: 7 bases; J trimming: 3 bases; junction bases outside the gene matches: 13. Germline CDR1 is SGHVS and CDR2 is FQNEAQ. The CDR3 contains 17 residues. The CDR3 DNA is TGTGCCAGCATTCGTGGGCTAGCGGGGGTTATAACAGATACGCAGTATTTT. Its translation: CASIRGLAGVITDTQYF.

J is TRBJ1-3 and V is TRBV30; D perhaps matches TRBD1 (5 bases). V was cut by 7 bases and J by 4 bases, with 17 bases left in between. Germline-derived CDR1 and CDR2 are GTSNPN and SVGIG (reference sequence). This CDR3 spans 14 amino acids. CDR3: CASGLWDTGNTIYF. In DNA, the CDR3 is TGTGCCTCGGGACTTTGGGATACCGGAAACACCATATATTTT.

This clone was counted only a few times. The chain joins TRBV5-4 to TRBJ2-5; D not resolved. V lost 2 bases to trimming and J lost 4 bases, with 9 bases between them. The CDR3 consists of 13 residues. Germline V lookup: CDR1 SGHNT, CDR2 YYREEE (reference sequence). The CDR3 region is CASSFDKLETQYF. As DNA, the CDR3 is TGTGCCAGCAGCTTCGACAAGTTAGAGACCCAGTACTTC.

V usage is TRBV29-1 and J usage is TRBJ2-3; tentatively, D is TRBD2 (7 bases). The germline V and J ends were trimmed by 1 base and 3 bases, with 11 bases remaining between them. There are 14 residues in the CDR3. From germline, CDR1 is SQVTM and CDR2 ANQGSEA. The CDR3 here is CSVEGGGATDTQYF. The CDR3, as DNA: TGCAGCGTTGAAGGAGGGGGGGCAACAGATACGCAGTATTTT.

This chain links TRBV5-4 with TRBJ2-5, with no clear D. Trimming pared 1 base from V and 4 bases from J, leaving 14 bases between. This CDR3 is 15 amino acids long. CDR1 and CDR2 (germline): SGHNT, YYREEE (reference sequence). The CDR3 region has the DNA TGTGCCAGCAGCTTGATCGAAAGGTTTCCAGAGACCCAGTACTTC. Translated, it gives CASSLIERFPETQYF. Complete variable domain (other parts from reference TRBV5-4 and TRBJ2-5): ETGVTQSPTHLIKTRGQQVTLRCSSQSGHNTVSWYQQALGQGPQFIFQYYREEENGRGNFPPRFSGLQFPNYSSELNVNALELDDSALYLCASSLIERFPETQYFGPGTRLLVL.

CDR3 region: CASSGGPDTQYF. CDR3 nucleotide sequence: TGTGCCAGCAGCGGTGGGCCAGATACGCAGTATTTT. V gene TRBV7-3 combines with J gene TRBJ2-3; no clear D gene. Germline assignment: CDR1 SGHTA and CDR2 FQGTGA. V lost 5 bases, J lost 4 bases, and 7 bases lay in between. This CDR3 has 12 residues.

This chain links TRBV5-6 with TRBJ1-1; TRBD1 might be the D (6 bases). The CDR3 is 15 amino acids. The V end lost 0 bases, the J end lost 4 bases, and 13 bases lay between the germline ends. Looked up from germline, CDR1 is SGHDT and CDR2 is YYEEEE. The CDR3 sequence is CASSLAITGRTEAFF. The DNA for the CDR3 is TGTGCCAGCAGCTTGGCCATAACAGGGCGCACTGAAGCTTTCTTT.

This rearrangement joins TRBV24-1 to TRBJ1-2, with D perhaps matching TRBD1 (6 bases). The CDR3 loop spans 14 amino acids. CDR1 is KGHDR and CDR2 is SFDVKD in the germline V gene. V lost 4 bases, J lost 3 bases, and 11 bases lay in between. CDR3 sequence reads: CATSEGGAYYGYTF. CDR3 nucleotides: TGTGCCACCAGTGAAGGGGGGGCCTACTATGGCTACACCTTC.

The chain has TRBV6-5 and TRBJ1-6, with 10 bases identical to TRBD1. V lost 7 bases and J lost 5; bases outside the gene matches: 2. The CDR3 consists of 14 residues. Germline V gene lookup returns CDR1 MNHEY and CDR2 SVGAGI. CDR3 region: CASNGQGDNSPLHF. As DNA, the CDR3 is TGTGCCAGCAATGGACAGGGGGATAATTCACCCCTCCACTTT.

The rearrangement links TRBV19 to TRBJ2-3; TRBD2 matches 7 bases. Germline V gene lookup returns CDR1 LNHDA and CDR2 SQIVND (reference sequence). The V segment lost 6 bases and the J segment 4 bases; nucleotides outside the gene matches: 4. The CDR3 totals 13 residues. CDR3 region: CASRGGKADTQYF. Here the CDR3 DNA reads TGTGCCAGTAGGGGGGGGAAGGCAGATACGCAGTATTTT.

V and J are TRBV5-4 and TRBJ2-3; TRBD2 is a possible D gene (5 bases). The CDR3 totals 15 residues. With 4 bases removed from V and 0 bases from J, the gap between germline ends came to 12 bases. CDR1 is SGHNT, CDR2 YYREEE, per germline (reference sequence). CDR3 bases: TGTGCCAGCAGCGAGAGGGCGCTGAGCACAGATACGCAGTATTTT. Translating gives CASSERALSTDTQYF.

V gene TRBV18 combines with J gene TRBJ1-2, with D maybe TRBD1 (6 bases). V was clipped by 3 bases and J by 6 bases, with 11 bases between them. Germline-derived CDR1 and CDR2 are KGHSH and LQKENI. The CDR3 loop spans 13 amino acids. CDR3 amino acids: CASSPRDTDGYTF. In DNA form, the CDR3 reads TGTGCCAGCTCACCCCGGGACACGGATGGCTACACCTTC.

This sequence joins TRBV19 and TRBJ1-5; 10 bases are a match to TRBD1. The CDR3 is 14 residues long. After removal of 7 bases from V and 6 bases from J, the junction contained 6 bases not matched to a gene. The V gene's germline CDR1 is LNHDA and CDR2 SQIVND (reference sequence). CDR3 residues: CASNIRDRGQPQHF. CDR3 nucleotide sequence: TGTGCCAGTAACATCCGGGACAGGGGTCAGCCCCAGCATTTT.

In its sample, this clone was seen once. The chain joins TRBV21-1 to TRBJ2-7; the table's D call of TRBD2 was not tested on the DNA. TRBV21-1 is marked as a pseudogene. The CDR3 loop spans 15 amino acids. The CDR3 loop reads CASSKRRQAAYEQYF. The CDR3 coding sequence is TGTGCCAGCAGCAAAAGGAGGCAGGCAGCCTACGAGCAGTACTTC.

CDR3 DNA: TGTGCCAGTAGTCCATGGGCGGGACAGGGCTACGAGCAGTACTTC. Translating it yields CASSPWAGQGYEQYF. The genes are TRBV19 and TRBJ2-7, with TRBD1 matching 9 bases. Germline CDR1 reads LNHDA; CDR2 reads SQIVND (reference sequence). The CDR3 sequence is 15 residues long. V lost 5 bases and J lost 3; bases outside the gene matches: 8. Variable domain in full (rest from reference TRBV19 and TRBJ2-7): DGGITQSPKYLFRKEGQNVTLSCEQNLNHDAMYWYRQDPGQGLRLIYYSQIVNDFQKGDIAEGYSVSREKKESFPLTVTSAQKNPTAFYLCASSPWAGQGYEQYFGPGTRLTVT.